These T cell receptor beta chains were read from a single sample in a study of Graves' ophthalmopathy and Graves' hyperthyroidism. TCRdb called the multiplex PCR reads again in MiXCR, with one record for every CDR3 protein. The sample carries roughly 160,000 distinct CDR3 sequences, 30% to 45% recorded once. The sample taken for sequencing was peripheral blood. The receptors were gathered from a woman in her 40s with Graves' ophthalmopathy. The conserved cysteine and the conserved F or W are not part of the CDR3 here.

CDR3	J	V
ASSSRGQGYYGYT	TRBJ1-2	TRBV6-2/TRBV6-3
ASSPPGGTGTYEQY	TRBJ2-7	TRBV11-2
AISGLEGGTEAF	TRBJ1-1	TRBV10-3
SADAGTRSTYEQY	TRBJ2-7	TRBV20-1
ASSFPQGNGYT	TRBJ1-2	TRBV12-3/TRBV12-4
ASSEGTGTTNQETQY	TRBJ2-5	TRBV12-3/TRBV12-4
SARAPGSRNQPQH	TRBJ1-5	TRBV20-1
ASRLLAGSEQETQY	TRBJ2-5	TRBV6-5
ASSLKLAGDEQY	TRBJ2-7	TRBV4-2
AWTDKGTEAF	TRBJ1-1	TRBV30
ASSQRLANTGELF	TRBJ2-2	TRBV6-2/TRBV6-3
SASGANTEAL	TRBJ1-1	TRBV20-1
ASSTGQQETQY	TRBJ2-5	TRBV7-2
ASSVAEGSNYGYT	TRBJ1-2	TRBV2
ASSRTGLENIQY	TRBJ2-4	TRBV5-6
ASSFRGGYT	TRBJ1-2	TRBV7-8
ASSSTGTNNEQF	TRBJ2-1	TRBV7-2
ASTLGAEQY	TRBJ2-7	TRBV6-5
SVEDRRVHEQY	TRBJ2-7	TRBV29-1
ASSQGQNSNQPQH	TRBJ1-5	TRBV4-3
ASSELTGQETQY	TRBJ2-5	TRBV6-1
ASSPETGELF	TRBJ2-2	TRBV12-3/TRBV12-4
ASSHWTGYQETQY	TRBJ2-5	TRBV6-5
ASSQVSSGANVLT	TRBJ2-6	TRBV14
ASSPRRNSPLH	TRBJ1-6	TRBV28
ASSSQTQGELF	TRBJ2-2	TRBV7-2
ASSRIALDRPYEQY	TRBJ2-7	TRBV28
ASRREQNQPQH	TRBJ1-5	TRBV12-3/TRBV12-4
ASSLLPPSGSPYEQY	TRBJ2-7	TRBV27
ASSTDLDQPQH	TRBJ1-5	TRBV7-9
ASSKSSGGSYEQY	TRBJ2-7	TRBV28
ASTRLAGAQETQY	TRBJ2-5	TRBV6-1
ASSASFETQY	TRBJ2-5	TRBV6-1
AWKKPGQNTGELF	TRBJ2-2	TRBV30
ASSTETNYGYT	TRBJ1-2	TRBV7-9
ASSLALGGTDQETQY	TRBJ2-5	TRBV12-3/TRBV12-4
ASGTGDANYGYT	TRBJ1-2	TRBV12-3/TRBV12-4
AWRGYVGAGRETQY	TRBJ2-5	TRBV30
ASSLLSSYEQY	TRBJ2-7	TRBV6-2/TRBV6-3
ASSNAGQGGQPQH	TRBJ1-5	TRBV19
ASSLTGGVTEAF	TRBJ1-1	TRBV27
ASSIGQGERPTGELF	TRBJ2-2	TRBV19
SARDTSDYTNTQY	TRBJ2-3	TRBV20-1
ASSRDGANTGELF	TRBJ2-2	TRBV6-1
ASSLEASASYEQY	TRBJ2-7	TRBV11-2
ASSPLGAYEQY	TRBJ2-7	TRBV15
ATSGWTGLDYGYT	TRBJ1-2	TRBV24-1
ASSQALLDRGLTEAF	TRBJ1-1	TRBV14
ASSIRGMRASPITEAF	TRBJ1-1	TRBV12-3/TRBV12-4
SDTPGQGAQAF	TRBJ1-1	TRBV29-1
ASSLGVAGASYEQY	TRBJ2-7	TRBV5-1
ASNPLWGNYGYT	TRBJ1-2	TRBV4-1
ASSYSYASSYEQY	TRBJ2-7	TRBV6-5